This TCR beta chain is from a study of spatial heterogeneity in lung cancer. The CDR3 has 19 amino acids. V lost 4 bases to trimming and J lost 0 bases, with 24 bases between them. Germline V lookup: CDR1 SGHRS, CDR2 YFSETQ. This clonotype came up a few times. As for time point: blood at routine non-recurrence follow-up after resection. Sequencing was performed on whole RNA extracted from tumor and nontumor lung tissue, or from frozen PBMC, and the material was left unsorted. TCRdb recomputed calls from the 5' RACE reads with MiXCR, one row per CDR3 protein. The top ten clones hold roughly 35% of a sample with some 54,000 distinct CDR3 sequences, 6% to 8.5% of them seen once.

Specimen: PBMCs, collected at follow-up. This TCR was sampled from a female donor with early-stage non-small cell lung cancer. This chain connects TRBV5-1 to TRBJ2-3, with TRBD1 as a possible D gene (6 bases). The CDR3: CASSRNPLTGQTSTDTQYF. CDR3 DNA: TGCGCCAGCAGCCGAAATCCCCTTACTGGACAGACTAGCACAGATACGCAGTATTTT.